These T cell receptor beta chains were read from a single sample in a study of blood T cells in healthy people across ages. TCRdb reprocessed the 5' RACE reads with MiXCR, giving one entry per CDR3 protein. Of some 1.5 million distinct CDR3 sequences in the sample, 28% were seen once. The sequenced sample consisted of blood. The receptors come from a woman younger than 45 in good health. The CDR3 runs from the conserved cysteine through the conserved F or W. Each record gives: J gene, clone size, V gene, D gene, CDR3 DNA, CDR3 protein. The D gene is left open where the match is weak. Expanded clones are given a class, and other clones once, few, many or no size at all.

j_call: TRBJ2-4; clone_size: few; v_call: TRBV5-4; d_call: TRBD2; cdr3_nt: TGTGCCAGCAGCTTGGACGAGGCGGGAGGGGCCCATAACATTCAGTACTTC; cdr3_aa: CASSLDEAGGAHNIQYF
j_call: TRBJ2-7; clone_size: many; v_call: TRBV25-1; d_call: NA; cdr3_nt: TGTGCCAGCAGTAGGCCTAGCGAATACTACGAGCAGTACTTC; cdr3_aa: CASSRPSEYYEQYF
j_call: TRBJ2-1; clone_size: few; v_call: TRBV11-2; d_call: TRBD1; cdr3_nt: TGTGCCAGCAGCCCGAGGGCCAGCAGGGGGCGATACAATGAGCAGTTCTTC; cdr3_aa: CASSPRASRGRYNEQFF
j_call: TRBJ2-7; clone_size: NA; v_call: TRBV20-1; d_call: NA; cdr3_nt: TGCAGTGCTAATGACGCTAGCTCCTACGAGCAGTACTTC; cdr3_aa: CSANDASSYEQYF
j_call: TRBJ2-1; clone_size: few; v_call: TRBV20-1; d_call: NA; cdr3_nt: TGCAGTGCTAGCCCCCCTGTTCGACCGGGGCAGTTCTTC; cdr3_aa: CSASPPVRPGQFF
j_call: TRBJ2-3; clone_size: NA; v_call: TRBV19; d_call: NA; cdr3_nt: TGTGCCAGTATAGGAAGGGGACGCACAGATACGCAGTATTTT; cdr3_aa: CASIGRGRTDTQYF
j_call: TRBJ1-2; clone_size: few; v_call: TRBV7-2; d_call: NA; cdr3_nt: TGTGCCAGCAGCTTAGTTGGAGCACCTAACTATGGCTACACCTTC; cdr3_aa: CASSLVGAPNYGYTF
j_call: TRBJ1-5; clone_size: NA; v_call: TRBV6-1; d_call: NA; cdr3_nt: TGTGCCAGCAGTGAACAAGACAGAAATCAGCCCCAGCATTTT; cdr3_aa: CASSEQDRNQPQHF
j_call: TRBJ2-1; clone_size: few; v_call: TRBV15; d_call: TRBD1; cdr3_nt: TGTGCCACCAGCGCGGGGACAGGGGCCTACAATGAGCAGTTCTTC; cdr3_aa: CATSAGTGAYNEQFF
j_call: TRBJ2-3; clone_size: few; v_call: TRBV4-3; d_call: NA; cdr3_nt: TGCGCCAGCAGCCAAGATTCGGGGAGCACAGATACGCAGTATTTT; cdr3_aa: CASSQDSGSTDTQYF
j_call: TRBJ2-5; clone_size: NA; v_call: TRBV7-9; d_call: TRBD2; cdr3_nt: TGTGCCAGCAGCCCGGGACTAGCGGGGACTAGCCAAGAGACCCAGTACTTC; cdr3_aa: CASSPGLAGTSQETQYF
j_call: TRBJ2-1; clone_size: many; v_call: TRBV5-1; d_call: NA; cdr3_nt: TGCGCCAGCAGCTTGGGGGAGGAGCAGTTCTTC; cdr3_aa: CASSLGEEQFF
j_call: TRBJ1-1; clone_size: NA; v_call: TRBV7-3; d_call: NA; cdr3_nt: TGTGCCAGCAGCTGGGGTTCCAGGAACACTGAAGCTTTCTTT; cdr3_aa: CASSWGSRNTEAFF
j_call: TRBJ2-7; clone_size: many; v_call: TRBV4-3; d_call: TRBD2; cdr3_nt: TGCGCCAGCAGCCAAGATCAGGCTAGCGGGAGTTTCGACGAGCAGTACTTC; cdr3_aa: CASSQDQASGSFDEQYF
j_call: TRBJ2-5; clone_size: few; v_call: TRBV10-3; d_call: TRBD2; cdr3_nt: TGTGCCATCAGTGAGGGACTAGGGGAAGAGACCCAGTACTTC; cdr3_aa: CAISEGLGEETQYF
j_call: TRBJ2-7; clone_size: many; v_call: TRBV20-1; d_call: NA; cdr3_nt: TGCAGTGCTAATCCCACCGGCGGGGTCACCTACGAGCAGTACTTC; cdr3_aa: CSANPTGGVTYEQYF
j_call: TRBJ1-6; clone_size: NA; v_call: TRBV12-3/TRBV12-4; d_call: TRBD1; cdr3_nt: TGTGCCAGCAGTTCGACAGGGAGAGTGTCACCCCTCCACTTT; cdr3_aa: CASSSTGRVSPLHF
j_call: TRBJ2-5; clone_size: NA; v_call: TRBV6-5; d_call: TRBD2; cdr3_nt: TGTGCCAGCAGCGGACTAGCGGGAGTAATGGAGACCCAGTACTTC; cdr3_aa: CASSGLAGVMETQYF
j_call: TRBJ2-5; clone_size: NA; v_call: TRBV3-1; d_call: NA; cdr3_nt: TGTGCCAACAGCCAAGGAGGGTCAGGGGAGCAGTACTTC; cdr3_aa: CANSQGGSGEQYF
j_call: TRBJ1-6; clone_size: few; v_call: TRBV2; d_call: NA; cdr3_nt: TGTGCCAGCAGTCGACAGGCGGGGAATTCACCCCTCCACTTT; cdr3_aa: CASSRQAGNSPLHF
j_call: TRBJ2-1; clone_size: few; v_call: TRBV24-1; d_call: TRBD2; cdr3_nt: TGTGCCACCAGTGATCCGCGGGGGTTGGATGAGCAGTTCTTC; cdr3_aa: CATSDPRGLDEQFF
j_call: TRBJ1-2; clone_size: NA; v_call: TRBV12-3/TRBV12-4; d_call: NA; cdr3_nt: TGTGCCAGCAGGTTCGCGGTCCAAAACTATGGCTACACCTTC; cdr3_aa: CASRFAVQNYGYTF
j_call: TRBJ1-1; clone_size: NA; v_call: TRBV5-5; d_call: NA; cdr3_nt: TGTGCCAGCAGACCTGGATTAGGGCCGAACACTGAAGCTTTCTTT; cdr3_aa: CASRPGLGPNTEAFF
j_call: TRBJ1-1; clone_size: NA; v_call: TRBV7-9; d_call: NA; cdr3_nt: TGTGCCAGCAGTACGACAGAGATGAACACTGAAGCTTTCTTT; cdr3_aa: CASSTTEMNTEAFF
j_call: TRBJ2-1; clone_size: few; v_call: TRBV7-9; d_call: NA; cdr3_nt: TGTGCCAGCAGCTTAAGCCAGGGCCTCAGAGATGAGCAGTTCTTC; cdr3_aa: CASSLSQGLRDEQFF
j_call: TRBJ1-2; clone_size: many; v_call: TRBV20-1; d_call: TRBD1; cdr3_nt: TGCAGTGCTAGGGGGGACAGGGAGATATATGGCTACACCTTC; cdr3_aa: CSARGDREIYGYTF
j_call: TRBJ1-2; clone_size: NA; v_call: TRBV12-3/TRBV12-4; d_call: TRBD1; cdr3_nt: TGTGCCTGCAGTTTAGACAGGGCTTATGGCTACACCTTC; cdr3_aa: CACSLDRAYGYTF
j_call: TRBJ2-3; clone_size: many; v_call: TRBV7-2; d_call: NA; cdr3_nt: TGTGCCAGCAGCTTGATGAGGGTCCGAAGCGTTGGGGATACGCAGTATTTT; cdr3_aa: CASSLMRVRSVGDTQYF
j_call: TRBJ2-1; clone_size: NA; v_call: TRBV5-1; d_call: NA; cdr3_nt: TGCGCCAGCAGCTTGCGGGGCGGTCAAGAAAATGAGCAGTTCTTC; cdr3_aa: CASSLRGGQENEQFF
j_call: TRBJ2-3; clone_size: many; v_call: TRBV13; d_call: NA; cdr3_nt: TGTGCCAGCAGCTACCCACAGGGTATGATAGATACGCAGTATTTT; cdr3_aa: CASSYPQGMIDTQYF